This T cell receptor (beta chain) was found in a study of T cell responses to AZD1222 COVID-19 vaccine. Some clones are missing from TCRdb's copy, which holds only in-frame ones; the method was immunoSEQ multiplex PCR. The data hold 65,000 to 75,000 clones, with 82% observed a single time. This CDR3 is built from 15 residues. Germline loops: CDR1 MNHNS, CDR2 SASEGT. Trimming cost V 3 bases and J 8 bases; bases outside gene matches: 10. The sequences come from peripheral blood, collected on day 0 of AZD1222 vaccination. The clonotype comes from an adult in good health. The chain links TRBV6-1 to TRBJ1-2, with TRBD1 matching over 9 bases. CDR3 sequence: CASSDRIPGQGGYTF. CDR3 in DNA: TGTGCCAGCAGTGATCGGATCCCGGGACAGGGCGGCTACACCTTC.